The 32 T cell receptor beta chains given below trace back to one sample, sequenced in a study of Ad26.COV2.S vaccination and SARS-CoV-2 variants. Repertoires were generated with immunoSEQ multiplex PCR, while TCRdb's copy carries only in-frame clones and drops some. The sample has about 680,000 clones; around 90% are singletons. The treatment: some 20 received Ad26.COV2.S at low or high dose, single or two shots; 5 received placebo; per-sample allocation not given. Material that was analyzed had been drawn on day 63 after the first vaccine or placebo injection. Sample: peripheral blood, taken in a trial of Ad26.COV2.S vaccine versus placebo. These receptors were obtained from a person aged 18-65 years who received the Ad26.COV2.S COVID-19 vaccine or a placebo.

This chain joins TRBV6-4 and TRBJ1-2, with TRBD1 as a possible D gene (6 bases). Germline V gene data show CDR1 as MRHNA and CDR2 as SNTAGT. V was trimmed by 2 bases and J by 5 bases, leaving 9 bases between them. The CDR3 spans 13 residues. The CDR3 DNA reads as TGTGCCAGCAGTGACCAGGGGCGGTATGGCTACACCTTC. It encodes CASSDQGRYGYTF.

The CDR3, as DNA: TGTGCCAGCAACCAGGGAAGCAATCAGCCCCAGCATTTT. Translation gives CASNQGSNQPQHF. The J gene is TRBJ1-5, the V gene TRBV2; possible D gene TRBD1, 5 bases. Trimming removed 7 bases at V and 1 base at J, with 8 bases between. Germline lookup yields CDR1 SNHLY and CDR2 FYNNEI. The CDR3 consists of 13 residues. Full variable domain (missing parts from reference TRBV2 and TRBJ1-5): EPEVTQTPSHQVTQMGQEVILRCVPISNHLYFYWYRQILGQKVEFLVSFYNNEISEKSEIFDDQFSVERPDGSNFTLKIRSTKLEDSAMYFCASNQGSNQPQHFGDGTRLSIL.

The genes are TRBV10-3 and TRBJ1-2; TRBD1 matches 7 bases. The CDR3 consists of 13 residues. With V trimmed by 6 bases and J by 8 bases, 9 bases remained unmatched. Germline V gives CDR1 ENHRY, CDR2 SYGVKD. The CDR3 bases are TGTGCCATCAGCGCAACAGGGGCTGAGGGCTACACCTTC. This sequence encodes CAISATGAEGYTF.

The chain is built from TRBV4-2 and TRBJ2-1, with 7 bases aligning to TRBD2. Germline-derived CDR1 and CDR2 are LGHNA and YNFKEQ. Trimming at V came to 4 bases and at J to 4 bases, leaving 7 bases not matched to a gene. This CDR3 has 15 residues. This chain's CDR3 is CASSLEREVYNEQFF. In nucleotides, the CDR3 is TGTGCCAGCAGCCTTGAGCGGGAAGTTTACAATGAGCAGTTCTTC.

This rearrangement joins TRBV19 to TRBJ2-1; 9 nucleotides match TRBD2. Germline CDR1 and CDR2: LNHDA and SQIVND (reference sequence). V dropped 7 bases and J dropped 1; count of bases not matched to a gene: 8. CDR3 length equals 16 residues. CDR3 coding DNA: TGTGCCAGTAAACTAGCGGGTTCCCAGTCCTACAATGAGCAGTTCTTC. Protein product: CASKLAGSQSYNEQFF.

As to this clone: This same CDR3 is encoded by further DNA sequences in the sample. The chain combines TRBV5-1 with TRBJ2-5; tentatively, D is TRBD1 (5 bases). The CDR3 contains 12 residues. Trimming removed 0 bases at V and 5 bases at J, with 5 bases between. The germline V gene encodes CDR1 SGHRS and CDR2 YFSETQ. The CDR3 DNA reads as TGCGCCAGCAGCTTGGCAGGGGAGACCCAGTACTTC. Protein sequence: CASSLAGETQYF.

This clone occurred once. This rearrangement joins TRBV6-1 to TRBJ2-1; possible D gene TRBD2, 6 bases. Germline V lookup: CDR1 MNHNS, CDR2 SASEGT. CDR3 length equals 16 residues. V lost 0 bases and J 2 bases, leaving 11 bases between the germline ends. The CDR3 is CASSEALAVTYNEQFF. CDR3 in DNA: TGTGCCAGCAGTGAAGCACTAGCCGTTACCTACAATGAGCAGTTCTTC.

The chain recombines TRBV4-1 with TRBJ2-6; D unclear. The CDR3 totals 17 residues. V lost 0 bases and J 2 bases, leaving 11 bases between the germline ends. Germline CDR1 reads MGHRA; CDR2 reads YSYEKL. The CDR3, as DNA: TGCGCCAGCAGCCAAGATCAGAAGGCAACTGGGGCCAACGTCCTGACTTTC. It yields the protein CASSQDQKATGANVLTF.

The chain combines TRBV29-1 with TRBJ1-2, with D possibly being TRBD1 (5 bases). Germline values: CDR1 SQVTM, CDR2 ANQGSEA. The CDR3 is made up of 15 amino acids. Trimming cost V 3 bases and J 8 bases, with 22 bases left between them. The CDR3 sequence is CSVDTATGLEGGYTF. The CDR3 region has the DNA TGCAGCGTTGACACTGCGACGGGACTGGAGGGGGGCTACACCTTC.

The V gene is TRBV6-5, the J gene TRBJ2-5; tentatively, D is TRBD2 (6 bases). V was shortened by 5 bases and J by 5 bases, with 18 bases between the two germline ends. This CDR3 is 15 amino acids long. Germline V gene data show CDR1 as MNHEY and CDR2 as SVGAGI. The CDR3 DNA reads TGTGCCAGCAGTATACTAGCTCCAAATTGGGAGACCCAGTACTTC. This encodes CASSILAPNWETQYF.

V usage is TRBV2 and J usage is TRBJ1-5; D is undetermined. V lost 6 bases and J 7 bases, leaving 10 bases between the germline ends. CDR1 is SNHLY, CDR2 FYNNEI, per germline. This CDR3 region has 12 residues. CDR3: CASRAGGQPQHF. For the CDR3, the DNA is TGTGCCAGCAGGGCAGGAGGGCAGCCCCAGCATTTT.

This clone has only a few counts. The chain carries TRBV3-1 (or the pseudogene TRBV3-2) and TRBJ2-2; D unclear. This CDR3 comprises 14 residues. V was trimmed by 0 bases and J by 7 bases, leaving 9 bases between them. The germline CDR1 and CDR2 sequences are LGHDT and YNNKEL (reference sequence). The DNA of the CDR3 is TGTGCCAGCAGCCAAGACTCTAGTGGCGGGGAGCTGTTTTTT. Encoded protein: CASSQDSSGGELFF.

The chain uses TRBV5-1 and TRBJ2-7; 9 nucleotides agree with TRBD1. V was pared by 4 bases and J by 4 bases, with 6 bases of the junction left unmatched. The CDR3 has 14 amino acids. The V gene's germline CDR1 is SGHRS and CDR2 YFSETQ. The CDR3 DNA sequence: TGCGCCAGCAGCCCCCGGGACAGGGTTTACGAGCAGTACTTC. Translating it yields CASSPRDRVYEQYF.

CDR3 in DNA: TGTGCCAGCAGCCGGCCAGGGGGAGGCACTGAAGCTTTCTTT. This sequence encodes CASSRPGGGTEAFF. The chain has TRBV6-2 or TRBV6-3 and TRBJ1-1, with 7 bases identical to TRBD1. This CDR3 comprises 14 residues. Per germline, CDR1 MNHEY and CDR2 SVGEGT. The ends lost 6 bases at V and 4 bases at J; junction bases unmatched: 8.

The rearrangement uses TRBV2 and TRBJ1-2; 10 bases align to TRBD1. V shed 10 bases and J 4 bases; nucleotides not matched to a gene: 6. Germline V lookup: CDR1 SNHLY, CDR2 FYNNEI. CDR3 size: 13 residues. The CDR3 DNA sequence: TGTGCCATACGACAGGGGGCGACCTATGGCTACACCTTC. Translated: CAIRQGATYGYTF. Full variable domain (missing parts from reference TRBV2 and TRBJ1-2): EPEVTQTPSHQVTQMGQEVILRCVPISNHLYFYWYRQILGQKVEFLVSFYNNEISEKSEIFDDQFSVERPDGSNFTLKIRSTKLEDSAMYFCAIRQGATYGYTFGSGTRLTVV.

The rearrangement uses TRBV30 and TRBJ2-7, with 7 bases matching TRBD1. With V trimmed by 2 bases and J by 5 bases, 6 bases remained unmatched. This CDR3 contains 13 residues. Germline lookup yields CDR1 GTSNPN and CDR2 SVGIG (reference sequence). CDR3 in amino acids: CAWSLGRGNEQYF. In nucleotides, the CDR3 is TGTGCCTGGAGTCTCGGCAGGGGGAACGAGCAGTACTTC. Looking up the rest from reference TRBV30 and TRBJ2-7 gives the full variable domain: SQTIHQWPATLVQPVGSPLSLECTVEGTSNPNLYWYRQAAGRGLQLLFYSVGIGQISSEVPQNLSASRPQDRQFILSSKKLLLSDSGFYLCAWSLGRGNEQYFGPGTRLTVT.

The V and J genes are TRBV7-2 and TRBJ2-3; no reliable D call. Looked up from germline, CDR1 is SGHTA and CDR2 is FQGNSA. V was pared by 9 bases and J by 2 bases, with 6 bases between. This CDR3 is built from 11 residues. The CDR3 DNA sequence: TGTGCCAGAGTACCCACAGATACGCAGTATTTT. Its protein is CARVPTDTQYF.

On this clone itself: At one boundary the junction diverges from the germline segment, which might be a read error. The genes are TRBV19 and TRBJ2-7; D may be TRBD2 (6 bases). Germline V gives CDR1 LNHDA, CDR2 SQIVND (reference sequence). This CDR3 spans 14 amino acids. CDR3 nucleotides: TGTGCCAATAGTTCTTTGACTAGTTCCTACGAGCAGTACTTC. This gives the protein CANSSLTSSYEQYF.

J is TRBJ2-7 and V is TRBV6-2 or TRBV6-3; D is possibly TRBD1 (6 bases). The ends were cut back, 7 bases at V and 2 bases at J, with 18 bases in the middle. The CDR3 runs 15 residues. CDR1 is MNHEY, CDR2 SVGEGT, per germline. CDR3 DNA: TGTGCCAGCATCCCTGCGACAGGACCTACCTACGAGCAGTACTTC. Translating gives CASIPATGPTYEQYF.

The J gene is TRBJ1-6, the V gene TRBV6-5; 7 bases align to TRBD1. The length of the CDR3 is 15 residues. The V gene end was trimmed by 2 bases and the J gene end by 9 bases; junction bases not matched to a gene: 7. Germline V lookup: CDR1 MNHEY, CDR2 SVGAGI. The CDR3 loop reads CASSYRTGRGSPLHF. CDR3 coding DNA: TGTGCCAGCAGTTACAGGACAGGCAGGGGTTCACCCCTCCACTTT.

V gene TRBV10-3 combines with J gene TRBJ2-1, with D possibly being TRBD1 (5 bases). The CDR3 contains 16 residues. In germline, CDR1 is ENHRY, CDR2 SYGVKD. V gave up 4 bases and J gave up 0 bases, with 13 bases separating them. The CDR3 spells CAISGGQGVSYNEQFF. CDR3 nucleotide sequence: TGTGCCATCAGTGGGGGCCAGGGTGTCTCCTACAATGAGCAGTTCTTC.

The chain employs TRBV5-4 and TRBJ2-3; D might be TRBD2 (5 bases). V was cut by 3 bases and J by 0 bases, with 14 bases left in between. This CDR3 has 16 residues. The germline V gene has CDR1 SGHNT and CDR2 YYREEE (reference sequence). This chain's CDR3 is CASSSYQRKSTDTQYF. The DNA of the CDR3 is TGTGCCAGCAGCTCCTACCAGCGGAAGAGCACAGATACGCAGTATTTT.

The chain has TRBV6-6 and TRBJ2-7, with TRBD2 as a possible D gene (6 bases). Germline V gene sequence: CDR1 MNHNY, CDR2 SVGAGI (reference sequence). V lost 6 bases to trimming and J lost 2 bases, with 8 bases between them. This CDR3 contains 12 residues. The CDR3, as DNA: TGTGCCAGCAGCGGGAGTCCCTACGAGCAGTACTTC. This encodes CASSGSPYEQYF.

As concerns this clone: Other DNA sequences in the same sample also yield this CDR3. This sequence joins TRBV18 and TRBJ2-1, with D possibly being TRBD1 (7 bases). V lost 3 bases to trimming and J lost 3 bases, with 9 bases between them. CDR1 is KGHSH, CDR2 LQKENI, per germline. The CDR3 spans 14 residues. The CDR3 sequence is CASSPQGGYNEQFF. The DNA of the CDR3 is TGTGCCAGCTCACCTCAGGGGGGCTACAATGAGCAGTTCTTC.

The chain joins TRBV6-2 or TRBV6-3 to TRBJ1-1, with D tentatively TRBD1 (6 bases). From germline, CDR1 is MNHEY and CDR2 SVGEGT. Trimming pared 2 bases from V and 5 bases from J, leaving 15 bases between. This CDR3 has 15 residues. The CDR3 DNA is TGTGCCAGCAGTTACGATGGGGGGGCTTGGACTGAAGCTTTCTTT. It codes for CASSYDGGAWTEAFF.

V and J are TRBV30 and TRBJ1-2, with D possibly matching TRBD1 (5 bases). The CDR3 runs to 15 residues. Germline CDR1 reads GTSNPN; CDR2 reads SVGIG (reference sequence). Trimming cost V 0 bases and J 3 bases, with 14 bases left between them. CDR3 residues: CAWSVSWGEDYGYTF. The CDR3 nucleotides read TGTGCCTGGAGTGTTAGCTGGGGGGAGGACTATGGCTACACCTTC. The whole variable domain, filled in from reference TRBV30 and TRBJ1-2, reads SQTIHQWPATLVQPVGSPLSLECTVEGTSNPNLYWYRQAAGRGLQLLFYSVGIGQISSEVPQNLSASRPQDRQFILSSKKLLLSDSGFYLCAWSVSWGEDYGYTFGSGTRLTVV.

The chain recombines TRBV7-2 with TRBJ1-4; TRBD1 aligns across 8 bases. After removal of 3 bases from V and 7 bases from J, the junction contained 1 base not matched to a gene. The CDR3 runs to 13 residues. In germline, CDR1 is SGHTA, CDR2 FQGNSA. The CDR3 sequence is CASSFQGAEKLFF. For the CDR3, the DNA is TGTGCCAGCAGCTTCCAGGGGGCTGAAAAACTGTTTTTT.

V gene TRBV9 combines with J gene TRBJ2-1, with 7 nucleotides matching TRBD2. V shed 3 bases and J 5 bases; nucleotides not matched to a gene: 8. This CDR3 region has 15 residues. Germline CDR1 and CDR2: SGDLS and YYNGEE. This chain's CDR3 is CASSGGGLPHNEQFF. CDR3 bases: TGTGCCAGCAGCGGGGGGGGACTACCCCACAATGAGCAGTTCTTC.

The rearrangement joins TRBV12-3 or TRBV12-4 to TRBJ1-1; 7 nucleotides agree with TRBD1. The V gene end was trimmed by 5 bases and the J gene end by 4 bases; junction bases not matched to a gene: 4. The CDR3 extends over 13 amino acids. The CDR3 region has the DNA TGTGCCAGCAGTGGAGACAGGGCCACTGAAGCTTTCTTT. This gives the protein CASSGDRATEAFF.

The sample holds one count of this clone. This chain joins TRBV30 and TRBJ1-5, with a tentative D call TRBD1 (5 bases). Germline CDR1 and CDR2: GTSNPN and SVGIG (reference sequence). The CDR3 runs to 17 residues. V dropped 3 bases and J dropped 0 bases, with 18 bases sitting between them. The CDR3 sequence is CAWSRRGNLYSNQPQHF. In DNA, the CDR3 is TGTGCCTGGAGCAGAAGGGGCAACCTATATAGCAATCAGCCCCAGCATTTT.

V gene TRBV6-5 combines with J gene TRBJ2-5; D perhaps matches TRBD1 (5 bases). Germline CDR1 reads MNHEY; CDR2 reads SVGAGI. This CDR3 comprises 13 residues. Trimming took off 7 bases at V and 5 bases at J, with 14 bases between the two ends. DNA for the CDR3: TGTGCCAGCACGGATCAGGGCAGGGAGACCCAGTACTTC. It is translated as CASTDQGRETQYF.

The rearrangement joins TRBV7-2 to TRBJ1-1; unclear D gene. Germline CDR1 is SGHTA and CDR2 is FQGNSA. V lost 5 bases, J lost 1 base, and 11 bases lay in between. CDR3 length: 14 amino acids. The CDR3 is CASSREGANTEAFF. In nucleotides, the CDR3 is TGTGCCAGCAGCCGGGAGGGAGCGAACACTGAAGCTTTCTTT.